The 20 T cell receptor beta chains in this list originate from one sample, sequenced in a study of lymphopenia after photon versus proton radiotherapy. Libraries were prepared by immunoSEQ multiplex PCR; TCRdb keeps only in-frame clonotypes and omits some of them. The table records 150,000 to 200,000 clones, roughly nine tenths of them present only once. Sequencing used peripheral blood, obtained from a patient treated with photon-based radiotherapy. All receptors come from a man aged 50-59 years with gastric cancer.

V usage is TRBV21-1 and J usage is TRBJ1-5; TRBD1 is the table's D call and was not checked against the DNA. TRBV21-1 is an annotated pseudogene. The CDR3 runs 15 residues. The CDR3 nucleotides read TGTGCCAGCAGCAAAGGCAGGAATAGCAATCAGCCCCAGCATTTT. Translating gives CASSKGRNSNQPQHF.

The chain is built from TRBV4-3 and TRBJ1-4, with D maybe TRBD1 (6 bases). V lost 5 bases, J lost 6 bases, and 16 bases lay in between. CDR1 and CDR2 from the germline V gene are LGHNA and YSLEER. This CDR3 is 15 amino acids long. The CDR3 loop is CASSARGGFYEKLFF. The DNA for the CDR3 is TGCGCCAGCAGCGCCCGAGGGGGGTTTTATGAAAAACTGTTTTTT.

The V call is TRBV15, the J call TRBJ2-1; D is possibly TRBD1 (6 bases). The V gene's germline CDR1 is LNHNV and CDR2 YYDKDF (reference sequence). The CDR3 spans 16 residues. V lost 3 bases and J 9 bases, leaving 21 bases between the germline ends. CDR3 nucleotides: TGTGCCACCAGCAGCCAGACAGGCCCGGGGAGAGTTGAGCAGTTCTTC. This sequence encodes CATSSQTGPGRVEQFF.

CDR3 sequence reads: CASSSPGSDYEQYF. In DNA, the CDR3 is TGTGCCAGCAGTTCGCCGGGCTCGGACTACGAGCAGTACTTC. V usage is TRBV7-8 and J usage is TRBJ2-7; D gene uncertain. The V and J ends lost 6 bases and 3 bases respectively, with 15 bases between them. Germline V gives CDR1 SGHVS, CDR2 FQNEAQ. The CDR3 is 14 residues long. Drawing the rest from reference TRBV7-8 and TRBJ2-7, the complete variable domain is GAGVSQSPRYKVAKRGQDVALRCDPISGHVSLFWYQQALGQGPEFLTYFQNEAQLDKSGLPSDRFFAERPEGSVSTLKIQRTQQEDSAVYLCASSSPGSDYEQYFGPGTRLTVT.

With regard to this clone: Compared with germline, one end of the junction differs, possibly owing to a read error. The chain uses TRBV7-2 and TRBJ2-3; 8 bases match TRBD2. This CDR3 region has 14 residues. Germline loops: CDR1 SGHTA, CDR2 FQGNSA. The CDR3 region is CASRLAGPTDTQYF. The CDR3 DNA follows: TGTGCCAGCAGGTTAGCGGGACCCACAGATACGCAGTATTTT.

CDR3 bases: TGTGCCTGGAGTGAGTCGGCGGGTGTTTACAATGAGCAGTTCTTC. This codes for CAWSESAGVYNEQFF. The genes are TRBV30 and TRBJ2-1; TRBD2 might be the D (5 bases). Germline V gene data show CDR1 as GTSNPN and CDR2 as SVGIG (reference sequence). The length of the CDR3 is 15 residues. The V end lost 1 base, the J end lost 4 bases, and 14 bases lay between the germline ends.

The CDR3 nucleotides read TGTGCCAGTAGGGCAGGGGGCGGGTCCATTAATCAGCCCCAGCATTTT. Translating it yields CASRAGGGSINQPQHF. The chain carries TRBV19 and TRBJ1-5; TRBD1 matches 8 bases. The trim removed 6 bases at V and 4 bases at J, leaving 11 bases unmatched. Germline V gene lookup returns CDR1 LNHDA and CDR2 SQIVND (reference sequence). CDR3 size: 16 residues. The variable domain in full, with the rest retrieved from reference TRBV19 and TRBJ1-5, is DGGITQSPKYLFRKEGQNVTLSCEQNLNHDAMYWYRQDPGQGLRLIYYSQIVNDFQKGDIAEGYSVSREKKESFPLTVTSAQKNPTAFYLCASRAGGGSINQPQHFGDGTRLSIL.

The chain links TRBV28 to TRBJ2-2; D gene uncertain. The CDR3 is 14 residues long. V lost 5 bases to trimming and J lost 7 bases, with 14 bases between them. Germline CDR1 is MDHEN and CDR2 is SYDVKM. The CDR3 region is CASSPPLQGGELFF. DNA for the CDR3: TGTGCCAGCAGTCCCCCTTTGCAAGGCGGGGAGCTGTTTTTT.

The rearrangement links TRBV5-5 to TRBJ2-5, with D perhaps being TRBD1 or TRBD2 (5 bases each). The CDR3 has 14 residues. Germline V gene sequence: CDR1 SGHKS, CDR2 YYEKEE (reference sequence). V was clipped by 3 bases and J by 1 base, with 10 bases between them. CDR3 loop: CASSWGRLQETQYF. The CDR3 bases are TGTGCCAGCAGCTGGGGACGCCTCCAAGAGACCCAGTACTTC.

The rearrangement uses TRBV28 and TRBJ2-7; D gene unclear. Per the germline V gene, CDR1 is MDHEN and CDR2 is SYDVKM. V lost 4 bases and J lost 0, with 7 bases in between. The CDR3 is 13 residues long. CDR3 in amino acids: CASSSLVSYEQYF. Written as DNA, the CDR3 is TGTGCCAGCAGTTCTCTGGTCTCCTACGAGCAGTACTTC.

V is TRBV4-2 and J is TRBJ1-1; the match to TRBD1 covers 12 bases. CDR1 is LGHNA and CDR2 is YNFKEQ in the germline V gene. This CDR3 comprises 17 residues. With 4 bases clipped from V and 0 bases from J, the junction kept 6 bases outside the gene matches. Here the CDR3 DNA reads TGTGCCAGCAGCCGCCTCGGGACAGGGGGCTTGAACACTGAAGCTTTCTTT. Amino acid sequence: CASSRLGTGGLNTEAFF.

This clone was seen just once. The chain couples TRBV4-3 to TRBJ2-7; tentatively, D is TRBD1 (7 bases). Germline V lookup: CDR1 LGHNA, CDR2 YSLEER. CDR3 length: 15 amino acids. The V end was cut by 2 bases, the J end by 0 bases, with 11 bases between. CDR3 in DNA: TGCGCCAGCAGCCAAATCAGGGGGGCCTCCTACGAGCAGTACTTC. Translating gives CASSQIRGASYEQYF.

This clone was counted a single time. The rearrangement joins TRBV6-1 to TRBJ1-5; TRBD1 is a possible D gene (5 bases). The CDR3 has 14 amino acids. Germline V gene data show CDR1 as MNHNS and CDR2 as SASEGT. Between the trimmed V and J ends, which lost 6 bases and 4 bases, there was a span of 13 bases. In DNA, the CDR3 is TGTGCCAGCAGAGCGGGGCAGATGAATCAGCCCCAGCATTTT. Protein: CASRAGQMNQPQHF.

This clone turned up a few times. V gene TRBV18 combines with J gene TRBJ2-4; D call uncertain. Deletions cut 6 bases from V and 6 bases from J, with 15 bases between. Germline values: CDR1 KGHSH, CDR2 LQKENI. The CDR3 covers 14 residues. CDR3 DNA: TGTGCCAGCTCCCTTGACCAAAACGGAAACATTCAGTACTTC. Protein sequence: CASSLDQNGNIQYF. Variable domain in full (rest from reference TRBV18 and TRBJ2-4): NAGVMQNPRHLVRRRGQEARLRCSPMKGHSHVYWYRQLPEEGLKFMVYLQKENIIDESGMPKERFSAEFPKEGPSILRIQQVVRGDSAAYFCASSLDQNGNIQYFGAGTRLSVL.

This chain connects TRBV28 to TRBJ2-7; D is undetermined. V gave up 5 bases and J gave up 3 bases, with 11 bases separating them. The CDR3 length is 13 residues. Germline CDR1 and CDR2: MDHEN and SYDVKM. CDR3 sequence reads: CASSPRPFYEQYF. In DNA form, the CDR3 reads TGTGCCAGCAGTCCCCGACCCTTCTACGAGCAGTACTTC.

This chain connects TRBV15 to TRBJ2-5, with 9 bases lining up with TRBD2. This CDR3 is 18 amino acids long. V was clipped by 0 bases and J by 5 bases; unmatched bases: 13. The germline gives CDR1 LNHNV, CDR2 YYDKDF (reference sequence). As DNA, the CDR3 is TGTGCCACCAGCAGAGAGGGGGCGGGAGGGCCCCGGGGGGAGACCCAGTACTTC. Its protein is CATSREGAGGPRGETQYF.

This clone was found a few times. This chain connects TRBV6-6 to TRBJ2-7, with 7 bases identical to TRBD2. CDR3 length: 15 amino acids. Germline CDR1 MNHNY, CDR2 SVGAGI (reference sequence). V lost 9 bases and J lost 1; bases outside the gene matches: 12. CDR3 sequence reads: CASRREGGLSYEQYF. The CDR3 nucleotides are TGTGCCAGTCGGAGGGAGGGAGGATTATCCTACGAGCAGTACTTC.

The J gene is TRBJ2-2, the V gene TRBV18; the D gene is possibly TRBD2 (5 bases). The ends were cut back, 1 base at V and 0 bases at J, with 9 bases in the middle. The CDR3 extends over 16 amino acids. Germline V gene sequence: CDR1 KGHSH, CDR2 LQKENI. For the CDR3, the DNA is TGTGCCAGCTCACCACAGGGAGCATCGAACACCGGGGAGCTGTTTTTT. Amino acids: CASSPQGASNTGELFF.

This clone has more than one count but fewer than ten. This CDR3 is CASSFSFGANYGYTF. The CDR3 nucleotides read TGTGCCAGCAGTTTTTCTTTCGGGGCGAACTATGGCTACACCTTC. The chain carries TRBV27 and TRBJ1-2; TRBD1 is a possible D gene (5 bases). This CDR3 spans 15 amino acids. Germline V CDR1 and CDR2: MNHEY, SMNVEV (reference sequence). Trimming removed 3 bases at V and 2 bases at J, with 13 bases between.

The gene calls are TRBV19 and TRBJ1-5, with no clear D. V shed 7 bases and J shed 5 bases, with 18 bases lying between them. The CDR3 is 15 residues long. CDR1 and CDR2 from the germline V gene are LNHDA and SQIVND (reference sequence). CDR3 region: CASTTTHSHHQPQHF. The CDR3, as DNA: TGTGCCAGTACAACTACACACAGTCACCATCAGCCCCAGCATTTT.